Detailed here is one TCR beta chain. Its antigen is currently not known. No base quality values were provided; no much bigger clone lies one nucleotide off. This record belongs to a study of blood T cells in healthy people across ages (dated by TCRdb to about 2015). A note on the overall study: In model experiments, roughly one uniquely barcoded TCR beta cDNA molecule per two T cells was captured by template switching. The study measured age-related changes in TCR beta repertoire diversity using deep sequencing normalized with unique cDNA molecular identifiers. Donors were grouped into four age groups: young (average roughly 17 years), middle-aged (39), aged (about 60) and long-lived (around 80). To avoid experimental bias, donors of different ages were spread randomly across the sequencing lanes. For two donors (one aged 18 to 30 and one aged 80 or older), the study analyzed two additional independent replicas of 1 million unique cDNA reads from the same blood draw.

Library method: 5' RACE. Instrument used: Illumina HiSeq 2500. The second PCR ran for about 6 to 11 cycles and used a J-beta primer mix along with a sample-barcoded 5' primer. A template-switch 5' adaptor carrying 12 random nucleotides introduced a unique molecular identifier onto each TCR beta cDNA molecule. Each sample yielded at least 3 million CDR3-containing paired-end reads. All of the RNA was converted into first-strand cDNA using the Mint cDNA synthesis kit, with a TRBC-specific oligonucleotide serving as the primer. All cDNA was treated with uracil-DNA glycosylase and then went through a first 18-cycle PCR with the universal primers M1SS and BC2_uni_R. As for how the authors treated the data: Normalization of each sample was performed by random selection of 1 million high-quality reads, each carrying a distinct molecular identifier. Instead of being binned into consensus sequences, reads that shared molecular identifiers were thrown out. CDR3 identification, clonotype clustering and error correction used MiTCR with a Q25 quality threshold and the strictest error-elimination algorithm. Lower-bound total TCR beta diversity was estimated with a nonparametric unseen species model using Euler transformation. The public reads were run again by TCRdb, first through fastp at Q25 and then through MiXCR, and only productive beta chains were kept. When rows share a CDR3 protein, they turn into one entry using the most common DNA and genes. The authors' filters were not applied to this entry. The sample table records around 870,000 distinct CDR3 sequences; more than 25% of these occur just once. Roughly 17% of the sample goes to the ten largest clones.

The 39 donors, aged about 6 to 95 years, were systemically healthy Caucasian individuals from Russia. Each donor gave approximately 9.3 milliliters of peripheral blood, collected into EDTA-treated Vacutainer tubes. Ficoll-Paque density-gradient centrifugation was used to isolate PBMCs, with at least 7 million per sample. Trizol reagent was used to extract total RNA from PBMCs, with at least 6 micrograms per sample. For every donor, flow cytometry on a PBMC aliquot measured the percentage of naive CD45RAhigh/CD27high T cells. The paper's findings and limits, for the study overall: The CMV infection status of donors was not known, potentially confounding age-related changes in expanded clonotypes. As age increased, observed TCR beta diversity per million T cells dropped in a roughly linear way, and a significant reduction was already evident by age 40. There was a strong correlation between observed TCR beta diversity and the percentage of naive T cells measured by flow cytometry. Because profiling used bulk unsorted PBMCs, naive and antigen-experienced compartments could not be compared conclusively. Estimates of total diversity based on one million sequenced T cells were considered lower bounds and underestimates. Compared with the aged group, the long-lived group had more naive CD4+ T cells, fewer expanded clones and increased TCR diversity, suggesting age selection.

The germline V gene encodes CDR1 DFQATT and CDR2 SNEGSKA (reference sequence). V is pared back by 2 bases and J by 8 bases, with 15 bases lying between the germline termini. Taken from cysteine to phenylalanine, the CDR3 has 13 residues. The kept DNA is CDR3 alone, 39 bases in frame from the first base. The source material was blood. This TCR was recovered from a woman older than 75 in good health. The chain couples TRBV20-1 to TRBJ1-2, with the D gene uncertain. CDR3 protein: CSARSGFLGGYTF. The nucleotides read TGCAGTGCTAGATCCGGGTTTCTCGGAGGCTACACCTTC.